Shown below are 8 T cell receptor beta chains from a single sample sequenced in a study of cytomegalovirus exposure and HLA in healthy donors. Amplification used 60 Vbeta primers and 13 Jbeta primers. Clones were sequenced by immunoSEQ multiplex PCR, and TCRdb holds only the in-frame ones, with some missing. The table has hundreds of thousands of clones, 70% to 80% seen once. The sequenced material came from PBMCs. These receptors came from a male donor in good health and CMV-seronegative.

Details on this clone: Additional DNA sequences in this sample encode the identical CDR3. V and J are TRBV9 and TRBJ2-2; weak D call: TRBD2 (6 bases). The CDR3 totals 14 residues. V lost 0 bases and J 4 bases, leaving 7 bases between the germline ends. In germline, CDR1 is SGDLS, CDR2 YYNGEE. CDR3 DNA: TGTGCCAGCAGCGTAGGGGGAGGCACCGGGGAGCTGTTTTTT. This encodes CASSVGGGTGELFF.

CDR3 sequence reads: CASSTRDSNTEAFF. DNA for the CDR3: TGTGCCAGCAGTACCAGGGACTCGAACACTGAAGCTTTCTTT. The V call is TRBV6-6, the J call TRBJ1-1; tentatively, D is TRBD1 (5 bases). This CDR3 has 14 amino acids. From germline, CDR1 is MNHNY and CDR2 SVGAGI (reference sequence). The ends were cut back, 5 bases at V and 1 base at J, with 11 bases in the middle.

V and J are TRBV5-6 and TRBJ1-5; D may be TRBD1 (5 bases). The CDR3 spans 16 residues. The germline V gene encodes CDR1 SGHDT and CDR2 YYEEEE. The V and J ends lost 0 bases and 7 bases respectively, with 17 bases between them. CDR3 sequence reads: CASSLAETGGIQPQHF. In DNA, the CDR3 is TGTGCCAGCAGCTTGGCCGAAACGGGGGGAATACAGCCCCAGCATTTT. Variable domain in full (rest from reference TRBV5-6 and TRBJ1-5): DAGVTQSPTHLIKTRGQQVTLRCSPKSGHDTVSWYQQALGQGPQFIFQYYEEEERQRGNFPDRFSGHQFPNYSSELNVNALLLGDSALYLCASSLAETGGIQPQHFGDGTRLSIL.

The chain combines TRBV9 with TRBJ2-1, with 9 nucleotides matching TRBD1. The CDR3 contains 16 residues. J lost 3 bases, V lost 0 bases, and 4 bases had no gene match. Germline CDR1 reads SGDLS; CDR2 reads YYNGEE. CDR3 coding DNA: TGTGCCAGCAGCGTAGGGCCGGGACAGGGCTACAATGAGCAGTTCTTC. Residues: CASSVGPGQGYNEQFF.

The chain links TRBV9 to TRBJ1-3; D unresolved. Between the trimmed V and J ends, which lost 4 bases and 0 bases, there was a span of 14 bases. The germline CDR1 and CDR2 sequences are SGDLS and YYNGEE. The CDR3 extends over 16 amino acids. The CDR3 sequence is CASSPYSASSGNTIYF. DNA of the CDR3: TGTGCCAGCAGCCCATATTCCGCGAGCTCTGGAAACACCATATATTTT.

A word on this clone: The sample contains more than one DNA sequence encoding this CDR3. This rearrangement joins TRBV5-1 to TRBJ2-3, with D perhaps matching TRBD2 (6 bases). Germline CDR1 is SGHRS and CDR2 is YFSETQ. V dropped 2 bases and J dropped 3 bases, with 13 bases sitting between them. The CDR3 is 15 amino acids. CDR3 coding DNA: TGCGCCAGCAGCTTTCGGGACTCCCGGACAGATACGCAGTATTTT. As protein: CASSFRDSRTDTQYF.

The count of this clone is one. The chain combines TRBV6-5 with TRBJ2-7; 9 bases fit TRBD2. V lost 0 bases, J lost 6 bases, and 3 bases stayed unmatched. This CDR3 is built from 14 residues. Germline V gives CDR1 MNHEY, CDR2 SVGAGI. The CDR3: CASSYSKAGGEQYF. The CDR3 region has the DNA TGTGCCAGCAGTTACTCGAAAGCGGGAGGCGAGCAGTACTTC.

This sequence joins TRBV7-8 and TRBJ2-7, with 8 bases identical to TRBD1. V trimming: 5 bases; J trimming: 3 bases; junction bases outside the gene matches: 9. In germline, CDR1 is SGHVS, CDR2 FQNEAQ. This CDR3 is 15 amino acids long. The CDR3 region has the DNA TGTGCCAGCAGCCCAGGGGGCGGGGACAACTACGAGCAGTACTTC. Translation: CASSPGGGDNYEQYF. The entire variable domain, with the rest obtained from reference TRBV7-8 and TRBJ2-7, is as follows: GAGVSQSPRYKVAKRGQDVALRCDPISGHVSLFWYQQALGQGPEFLTYFQNEAQLDKSGLPSDRFFAERPEGSVSTLKIQRTQQEDSAVYLCASSPGGGDNYEQYFGPGTRLTVT.